The clone carrying this TCR beta chain occurred once. The data were taken from a study of blood T cell repertoires in COVID-19. Turning to the study itself: The United States, Italy and Spain supplied acute and convalescent COVID-19 samples. Sample material is recorded as cDNA or gDNA derived from T cells, B-cell-depleted T cells, or PBMCs.

While infection was still active, Seattle patients were enrolled and then followed longitudinally. Authors' processing steps: Estimates of nucleated cell counts were drawn from the amplification of reference gene primers. Measured with immunoSEQ multiplex PCR; TCRdb has only the in-frame clones, and not every one. V and J calls and clone size are given by that table; D and trimming were obtained from the DNA. This sample has approximately 440,000 clones, with around 89% found just once. This TCR was recovered from a woman in her forties or fifties with COVID-19, enrolled during active disease. Sample: peripheral blood.

DNA for the CDR3: TGTGCCAGTAGTCAGGTCCTGGCGGGTATCTACGAGCAGTACTTC. Translating it yields CASSQVLAGIYEQYF. The rearrangement links TRBV19 to TRBJ2-7, with a tentative D call TRBD2 (5 bases). There are 15 residues in the CDR3. Trimming removed 5 bases at V and 3 bases at J, with 17 bases between. Germline V gene lookup returns CDR1 LNHDA and CDR2 SQIVND (reference sequence).